This is a list of T cell receptor beta chains from one sample in a study of blood T cell repertoires in COVID-19. The data were produced by immunoSEQ multiplex PCR, yet TCRdb's version contains in-frame clones alone and is incomplete. Of roughly 200,000 clones listed, roughly 80% are singletons. Sequenced material: peripheral blood. The receptors originated from a man aged 45 to 65 who had recovered from COVID-19. Each CDR3 is given with its conserved first and last residue. A D gene is named only where the DNA matches it firmly. Size is stated for part of the rows, as once, few or many counts, or as a class when the clone is expanded.

>NA|once|TRBJ1-6|TRBV7-3
TGTGCCAGCAGCCTCACAGGTCAGAATGGGTCACCCCTCCACTTT
CASSLTGQNGSPLHF
>NA|few|TRBJ1-2|TRBV4-2
TGTGCCAGCAGCCAAGATCAGGGTTCTGACTATGGCTACACCTTC
CASSQDQGSDYGYTF
>NA|few|TRBJ1-1|TRBV19
TGTGCCAGTAGTATCGGAGGGCGGGTGAATGAAAAGACTGAAGCTTTCTTT
CASSIGGRVNEKTEAFF
>NA|many|TRBJ2-3|TRBV13
TGTGCCAGCAGCTTAGGGACCGAGGAGGCGGATACGCAGTATTTT
CASSLGTEEADTQYF
>NA|few|TRBJ1-1|TRBV29-1
TGCAGCGCCAGTACAGGGAGAACTGAAGCTTTCTTT
CSASTGRTEAFF
>TRBD2|few|TRBJ2-5|TRBV10-2
TGCGCCAGCAGTGAGTCTCCCGTGGTAGCGGGGAGTGTAGGGACCCAGTACTTC
CASSESPVVAGSVGTQYF
>NA|few|TRBJ1-5|TRBV29-1
TGCAGCGTTGCTTGGGGGGGAGACAATCAGCCCCAGCATTTT
CSVAWGGDNQPQHF
>NA|once|TRBJ1-6|TRBV6-2/TRBV6-3
TGTGCCAGCAGTTCCGGCGGACAGTCCCTTAATTCACCCCTCCACTTT
CASSSGGQSLNSPLHF
>NA|few|TRBJ1-2|TRBV5-1
TGCGCCAGCAGCTTGGCTCTTCAGGGGAACTATGGCTACACCTTC
CASSLALQGNYGYTF
>NA|NA|TRBJ1-5|TRBV7-2
TGTGCCAGCAGCCCTCGGACATCAAGGGATCAGCCCCAGCATTTT
CASSPRTSRDQPQHF
>NA|NA|TRBJ2-5|TRBV5-8
TGTGCCAGCAGCCGGGGAGACCGACAAGAGACCCAGTACTTC
CASSRGDRQETQYF
>TRBD1|many|TRBJ1-2|TRBV4-2
TGTGCCAGCAGCCAACAGGGACAGGCGTCCTATGGCTACACCTTC
CASSQQGQASYGYTF
>NA|NA|TRBJ2-1|TRBV5-1
TGCGCCAGCAGCTTGGCAGTTGCTCTCGATGAGCAGTTCTTC
CASSLAVALDEQFF
>NA|many|TRBJ1-5|TRBV6-6
TGTGCCAGCAGTCATAGGGGGGGCGGAAGATCAAATCAGCCCCAGCATTTT
CASSHRGGGRSNQPQHF
>NA|NA|TRBJ1-4|TRBV24-1
TGTGCCACCAGTGAAGGGGGTTCGGGTGAAAAACTGTTTTTT
CATSEGGSGEKLFF
>NA|once|TRBJ2-2|TRBV12-5
TGTGCTAGTGGTTTGGTGATAGCGGACCCCACCGGGGAGCTGTTTTTT
CASGLVIADPTGELFF
>NA|NA|TRBJ1-2|TRBV10-3
TGTGCCATCAGTGCATCAACCGGGACAACAATTAACTATGGCTACACCTTC
CAISASTGTTINYGYTF
>TRBD2|NA|TRBJ2-2|TRBV9
TGTGCCAGTAGCGCGCGACCTGTATCCGGGACTAGCCCCGGGGAGCTGTTTTTT
CASSARPVSGTSPGELFF
>NA|NA|TRBJ1-2|TRBV19
TGTGCCAGTACCAAATCTAACTATGGCTACACCTTC
CASTKSNYGYTF
>NA|NA|TRBJ1-2|TRBV6-1
TGTGCCAGCAGTGAAATATGGCTCGCTAACTATGGCTACACCTTC
CASSEIWLANYGYTF
>NA|NA|TRBJ1-3|TRBV5-4
TGTGCCAGCAGCTTAGGCCCAGGAAACTCTGGAAACACCATATATTTT
CASSLGPGNSGNTIYF
>TRBD1|NA|TRBJ2-7|TRBV6-5
TGTGCCAGCAGGACGGACAGGGGTATCTCCGGCGAGCAGTACTTC
CASRTDRGISGEQYF
>NA|NA|TRBJ2-7|TRBV6-2/TRBV6-3
TGTGCCAGCAGTTACGGCAGGGGTTTCGAGCAGTACTTC
CASSYGRGFEQYF
>NA|NA|TRBJ2-4|TRBV6-1
TGTGCCAGCAGTGAAGCAGGGGCGTTAGCCAAAAACATTCAGTACTTC
CASSEAGALAKNIQYF